Presented here are 18 T cell receptor beta chains from one specimen sequenced in a study of T cell clonality in common variable immunodeficiency (dated by TCRdb to between 2014 and 2016). Beyond this particular receptor, the publication reports: Reportedly, TCRbeta sequences from CVID had fewer deletions and N-nucleotide insertions, and highly modified clones with 13 or more V deletions were absent from CVID.

Preparation of the library involved the immunoSEQ multiplex PCR assay. Drawn from immuneACCESS, this table holds only the in-frame rearrangements with V and J called that TCRdb kept. Clones are partly lost; checked studies trace under half to an unresolved V gene and leave the rest unexplained. The table shows 15,000 to 20,000 clones here, with no singletons. Of the sample, about 14% falls within the top ten clones. Their recognized antigens are unknown. The sample taken for sequencing was peripheral blood mononuclear cells. These receptors were taken from a human donor with common variable immunodeficiency.

This clone was seen repeatedly, ten times or more. The observed sequence ends 3 residues before the CDR3 terminus, with the missing tail filled in from the germline J gene. The chain employs TRBV7-9 and TRBJ2-3, with D maybe TRBD2 (6 bases). Trimming took off 3 bases at V and 1 base at J, with 8 bases between the two ends. The CDR3 length is 14 residues. Germline V CDR1 and CDR2: SEHNR, FQNEAQ (reference sequence). The CDR3 region is CASSFSGGTDTQYF. CDR3 bases read: TGTGCCAGCAGCTTTAGCGGAGGCACAGATACG. Combining the CDR3 with reference TRBV7-9 and TRBJ2-3 gives the whole variable domain DTGVSQNPRHKITKRGQNVTFRCDPISEHNRLYWYRQTLGQGPEFLTYFQNEAQLEKSRLLSDRFSAERPKGSFSTLEIQRTEQGDSAMYLCASSFSGGTDTQYFGPGTRLTVL.

As concerns this clone: The read is 3 residues too short to cover the CDR3 end, so that end is filled in from the germline J gene. This chain links TRBV19 with TRBJ1-5, with a possible D match to TRBD1 (6 bases). V was cut by 3 bases and J by 1 base, with 10 bases left in between. This CDR3 contains 15 residues. Germline V gives CDR1 LNHDA, CDR2 SQIVND (reference sequence). The CDR3 is CASSMAGQSNQPQHF. Incomplete CDR3 DNA: TGTGCCAGTAGTATGGCCGGACAGAGCAATCAGCCC.

This clone was recorded a few times. The read is 3 residues too short to cover the CDR3 end, so that end is filled in from the germline J gene. The gene calls are TRBV7-2 and TRBJ2-4; no clear D gene. Germline loops: CDR1 SGHTA, CDR2 FQGNSA. The CDR3 length is 11 residues. The CDR3 region is CASSEYGIQYF. CDR3 bases read: TGTGCCAGCAGCGAATACGGGATT.

There are a few counts of this clone. Sequencing ends 3 residues short of the CDR3 end; the germline J gene provides the rest. The J gene is TRBJ2-1, the V gene TRBV18, with TRBD1 matching 7 bases. Germline assignment: CDR1 KGHSH and CDR2 LQKENI. This CDR3 has 14 amino acids. V lost 6 bases to trimming and J lost 4 bases; unmatched junction nucleotides: 6. The CDR3: CASSLGGTYNEQFF. The covered CDR3 bases are TGTGCCAGCTCCCTAGGGGGCACTTACAATGAG.

This clone was counted at least ten times. The read ends 3 residues early relative to the CDR3; the germline J gene fills the gap. The gene calls are TRBV20-1 and TRBJ2-5; 9 positions agree with TRBD1. This CDR3 is built from 14 residues. Germline V gene lookup returns CDR1 DFQATT and CDR2 SNEGSKA (reference sequence). Trimming took 6 bases from V and 5 from J; bases not matched to a gene: 10. CDR3 protein: CSARGQGSSETQYF. The CDR3 DNA, read in part, is TGCAGTGCCCGGGGACAGGGCTCATCGGAGACC.

There are many counts of this clone. The read gets to within 3 residues of the CDR3 end, and the germline J gene fills in the rest. V usage is TRBV7-2 and J usage is TRBJ2-2; TRBD1 might be the D (7 bases). CDR1 and CDR2 from the germline V gene are SGHTA and FQGNSA. This CDR3 contains 14 residues. Between the trimmed V and J ends, which lost 8 bases and 2 bases, there was a span of 12 bases. CDR3 bases read: TGTGCCAGCGCGGGACAGATAAACACCGGGGAG. As protein: CASAGQINTGE. The full CDR3 is CASAGQINTGELFF.

In its sample, this clone was seen many times. The sequence runs out 3 residues before the end of the CDR3; the remainder is reconstructed from the germline J gene. The chain couples TRBV5-1 to TRBJ1-4, with D uncertain. Germline CDR1 reads SGHRS; CDR2 reads YFSETQ. V lost 0 bases, J lost 8 bases, and 11 bases lay in between. The CDR3 is 14 residues long. CDR3 bases read: TGCGCCAGCAGCTTGGCCCTAAGCGGGGAAAAA. Its translation is CASSLALSGEK. The full CDR3 reads CASSLALSGEKLFF.

Concerning this clone: The read ends 3 residues before the CDR3 terminus; that terminus is restored from the germline J gene. The J gene is TRBJ2-7, the V gene TRBV18, with 8 bases lining up with TRBD2. The CDR3 loop spans 17 amino acids. The germline V gene encodes CDR1 KGHSH and CDR2 LQKENI. V shed 0 bases, J shed 2 bases, and the junction held 9 bases outside the gene matches. The covered CDR3 bases are TGTGCCAGCTCACCACCGAGGGCGGGAGGCTCTACCTACGAG. Its protein is CASSPPRAGGSTYE. Given in full, the CDR3 is CASSPPRAGGSTYEQYF.

For this clone: The CDR3 extends 3 residues past the end of the read, so its final part is completed from the germline J gene. V and J are TRBV18 and TRBJ2-1; perhaps TRBD1 as D (5 bases). Germline V gene sequence: CDR1 KGHSH, CDR2 LQKENI. CDR3 size: 13 residues. Trimming took 4 bases from V and 5 from J, leaving 9 bases between them. The chain's CDR3 is CASSRQTNNEQFF. CDR3 bases read: TGTGCCAGCTCACGACAGACCAACAATGAG.

This clone was seen a handful of times. The missing CDR3 end, 3 residues past where the read stops, is filled in from the germline J gene. This chain connects TRBV7-2 to TRBJ1-2; 11 bases map to TRBD1. The germline gives CDR1 SGHTA, CDR2 FQGNSA. The CDR3 is 14 residues long. Trimming took 5 bases from V and 7 from J; bases not matched to a gene: 6. CDR3 in amino acids: CASSKGQGVGGYTF. CDR3 DNA, as far as it was read: TGTGCCAGCAGCAAGGGACAGGGGGTAGGTGGC.

For this clone: Sequencing ends 3 residues short of the CDR3 end; the germline J gene provides the rest. The J gene is TRBJ1-5, the V gene TRBV6-4, with TRBD1 identical over 11 bases. Germline V gene lookup returns CDR1 MRHNA and CDR2 SNTAGT. The CDR3 sequence is 15 residues long. Losses at the gene ends were 4 bases for V and 6 bases for J; bases not matched to a gene: 5. The CDR3 region is CASSAPGTGGQPQHF. CDR3 bases read: TGTGCCAGCAGTGCACCCGGGACAGGGGGTCAGCCC.

Concerning this clone: The read comes to an end 3 residues before the CDR3 does, leaving the germline J gene to fill in the end. This rearrangement joins TRBV18 to TRBJ1-5, with 10 bases fitting TRBD1. This CDR3 has 17 amino acids. V was pared by 2 bases and J by 2 bases, with 6 bases of the junction left unmatched. The germline V gene has CDR1 KGHSH and CDR2 LQKENI. The chain's CDR3 is CASSPNPGQGGNQPQHF. The DNA read from the CDR3 is TGTGCCAGCTCACCAAATCCCGGACAGGGGGGCAATCAGCCC.

Only a few counts were recorded for this clone. The DNA ends 3 residues before the CDR3 does, and the rest of the CDR3 is filled in from the germline J gene. V usage is TRBV5-1 and J usage is TRBJ1-1, with TRBD1 identical over 9 bases. The CDR3 consists of 16 residues. Germline CDR1 and CDR2: SGHRS and YFSETQ. Germline trimming cut 1 base from V and 0 bases from J; bases unmatched to any gene: 4. CDR3 bases read: TGCGCCAGCAGCTTGTGGGACAGGGTTCTGAACACTGAA. Encoded protein: CASSLWDRVLNTE. The full-length CDR3 reads as CASSLWDRVLNTEAFF.

This clone was recorded at least ten times. The sequenced fragment ends 3 residues before the CDR3 boundary, so the rest is inferred from the germline J gene. This chain connects TRBV18 to TRBJ2-3, with D possibly TRBD2 on 5 matching bases. This CDR3 contains 16 residues. V lost 6 bases and J 1 base, leaving 17 bases between the germline ends. Germline values: CDR1 KGHSH, CDR2 LQKENI. CDR3 sequence reads: CASSPGLPRGTDTQYF. CDR3 bases read: TGTGCCAGCTCGCCTGGACTGCCCCGGGGCACAGATACG.

This clone appeared a few times. The read ends 3 residues early relative to the CDR3; the germline J gene fills the gap. The chain is built from TRBV5-1 and TRBJ1-1; TRBD1 matches at 9 bases. CDR1 and CDR2 (germline): SGHRS, YFSETQ. The CDR3 has 15 residues. This CDR3 is CASSWGMGQGSEAFF. Incomplete CDR3 DNA: TGCGCCAGCAGCTGGGGCATGGGACAGGGCTCCGAA.

With respect to this clone: From the germline J gene comes the end of the CDR3, since the read stops 3 residues before it. The gene calls are TRBV18 and TRBJ1-1, with 7 bases lining up with TRBD1. Germline values: CDR1 KGHSH, CDR2 LQKENI. The V segment lost 3 bases and the J segment 3 bases; nucleotides outside the gene matches: 13. The CDR3 spans 17 residues. The CDR3 DNA, read in part, is TGTGCCAGCTCACCCCTAATAACCACAGGGACAGACACTGAA. Translated: CASSPLITTGTDTE. The full CDR3 protein reads CASSPLITTGTDTEAFF. The full variable domain, its missing parts supplied by reference TRBV18 and TRBJ1-1, is NAGVMQNPRHLVRRRGQEARLRCSPMKGHSHVYWYRQLPEEGLKFMVYLQKENIIDESGMPKERFSAEFPKEGPSILRIQQVVRGDSAAYFCASSPLITTGTDTEAFFGQGTRLTVV.

In regard to this clone: The read ends 3 residues before the CDR3 terminus; that terminus is restored from the germline J gene. The chain combines TRBV20-1 with TRBJ2-3, with 12 bases matching TRBD2. V shed 5 bases and J 5 bases; nucleotides not matched to a gene: 14. CDR1 is DFQATT and CDR2 is SNEGSKA in the germline V gene (reference sequence). CDR3 length: 17 residues. The sequenced CDR3 bases are TGCAGTGCTCCCGGGACTAGCGGGCCGTACCTTGGAGATACG. Translating gives CSAPGTSGPYLGDT. The full CDR3 reads CSAPGTSGPYLGDTQYF.

In its sample, this clone was seen many times. The CDR3 goes on 3 residues after the read ends, and that part is filled in from the germline J gene. The rearrangement uses TRBV18 and TRBJ2-7; TRBD1 matches 9 bases. Trimming took 6 bases from V and 4 from J; bases not matched to a gene: 4. The germline CDR1 and CDR2 sequences are KGHSH and LQKENI. The CDR3 runs 13 residues. CDR3 DNA (partial): TGTGCCAGCTCCGAAGGACAGGGGTACGAG. Translated, it gives CASSEGQGYE. From start to end, the CDR3 is CASSEGQGYEQYF. Looking up the rest from reference TRBV18 and TRBJ2-7 gives the full variable domain: NAGVMQNPRHLVRRRGQEARLRCSPMKGHSHVYWYRQLPEEGLKFMVYLQKENIIDESGMPKERFSAEFPKEGPSILRIQQVVRGDSAAYFCASSEGQGYEQYFGPGTRLTVT.